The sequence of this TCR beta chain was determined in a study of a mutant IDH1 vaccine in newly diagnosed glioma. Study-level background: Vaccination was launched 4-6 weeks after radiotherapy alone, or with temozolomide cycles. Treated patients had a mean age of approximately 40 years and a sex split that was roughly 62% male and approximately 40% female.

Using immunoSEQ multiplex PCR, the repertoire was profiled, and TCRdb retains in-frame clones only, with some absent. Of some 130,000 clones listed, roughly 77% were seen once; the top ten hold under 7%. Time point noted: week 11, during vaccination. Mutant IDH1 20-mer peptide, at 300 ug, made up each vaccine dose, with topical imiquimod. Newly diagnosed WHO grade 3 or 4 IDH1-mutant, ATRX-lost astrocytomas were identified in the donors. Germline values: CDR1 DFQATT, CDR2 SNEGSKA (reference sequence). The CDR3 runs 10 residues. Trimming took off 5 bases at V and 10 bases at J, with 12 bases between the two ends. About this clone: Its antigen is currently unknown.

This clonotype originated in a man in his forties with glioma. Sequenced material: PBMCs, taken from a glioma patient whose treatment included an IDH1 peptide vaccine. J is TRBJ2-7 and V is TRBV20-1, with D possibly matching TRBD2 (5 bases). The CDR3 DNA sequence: TGCAGTGCTGGGAGAGGTAGTCAGTACTTC. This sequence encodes CSAGRGSQYF.